Described below is a single T cell receptor (beta chain) sequence and its context. The antigen is unknown. Preparation of TCR beta libraries was done by quantitative 5'-RACE with molecular barcodes. TCRdb recomputed calls from the 5' RACE reads with MiXCR, one row per CDR3 protein. The sample has 100,000 or so distinct CDR3 sequences, about 8.3% seen once; the top ten hold around 30%. This specimen belongs to a study of CD8 T cells in ankylosing spondylitis. Germline V CDR1 and CDR2: MDHEN, SYDVKM. The CDR3 runs to 15 residues. V was clipped by 2 bases and J by 0 bases, with 10 bases between them. Broader study findings: Ankylosing spondylitis blood seemed to carry a telltale TCR beta motif made of roughly eight highly homologous variants. The authors reported significant enrichment of disease-linked clones in matched ankylosing spondylitis synovial fluid.

Material for sequencing was blood, either unsorted or a sorted T cell fraction (not recorded which). This chain uses TRBV28 with TRBJ1-1; D not resolved. This TCR was recovered from a male donor with ankylosing spondylitis. CDR3 protein: CASSLRAGLNTEAFF. CDR3 DNA: TGTGCCAGCAGTTTAAGGGCTGGGCTGAACACTGAAGCTTTCTTT.